Each of the 22 T cell receptor beta chains below was sequenced from the same sample in a study of shared clonotypes between healthy human individuals. Naive CD8 isolation took CD45RO-negative cells positively selected for CCR7 and excluded terminally differentiated effector memory CD45RA+ cells. The repertoire was sequenced with immunoSEQ multiplex PCR; TCRdb's copy has only in-frame clones and lacks some. The sample gives approximately 2,200,000 clones, just over 90% of which show up once; 1.5% to 2% is in the top ten. The sequenced sample was naive CD8+ T cells from PBMCs. The source is a man aged 18 to 30 in good health. Some clones in this sample may be carry-over from other donors' samples.

The V and J genes are TRBV7-9 and TRBJ2-7; 12 bases map to TRBD2. The CDR3 is 14 amino acids. Unmatched junction bases numbered 6, after V lost 4 bases and J lost 8 bases. Germline CDR1 and CDR2: SEHNR and FQNEAQ (reference sequence). The CDR3 nucleotides are TGTGCCAGCAGCTACGGACTAGCGGGAAAGCAGCAGTACTTC. Translating gives CASSYGLAGKQQYF.

This clone has just one count. The chain is built from TRBV27 and TRBJ2-2; D uncertain. V lost 1 base, J lost 8 bases, and 5 bases lay in between. The CDR3 contains 12 residues. Germline CDR1 MNHEY, CDR2 SMNVEV (reference sequence). CDR3 coding DNA: TGTGCCAGCAGTTTATTAAGGGGGGAGCTGTTTTTT. It translates to CASSLLRGELFF.

The sample holds one count of this clone. The V and J genes are TRBV7-6 and TRBJ2-7; TRBD1 matches at 7 bases. The CDR3 is 15 amino acids. After removal of 5 bases from V and 6 bases from J, the junction contained 13 bases not matched to a gene. Germline V gives CDR1 SGHVS, CDR2 FNYEAQ. The CDR3 protein is CASSPYGTAGPEQYF. The DNA of the CDR3 is TGTGCCAGCAGCCCTTACGGGACAGCCGGGCCCGAGCAGTACTTC.

This chain uses TRBV7-9 with TRBJ1-1; 7 nucleotides line up with TRBD1. CDR1 SEHNR and CDR2 FQNEAQ come from the germline V gene (reference sequence). The CDR3 spans 12 residues. V lost 8 bases and J lost 3; bases outside the gene matches: 3. In nucleotides, the CDR3 is TGTGCCAGCTTTGGGACAGACACTGAAGCTTTCTTT. This codes for CASFGTDTEAFF.

This clone was seen more than once but under ten times. The identical CDR3 is also encoded by other nucleotide sequences in the sample. This chain uses TRBV27 with TRBJ2-7; TRBD2 aligns across 8 bases. This CDR3 has 13 amino acids. J gave up 3 bases and V 3 bases, and 1 base lay outside the gene matches. Germline assignment: CDR1 MNHEY and CDR2 SMNVEV (reference sequence). CDR3 residues: CASSFGTSYEQYF. CDR3 bases: TGTGCCAGCAGTTTCGGGACTAGCTACGAGCAGTACTTC.

Of note for this clone: This same CDR3 is encoded by further DNA sequences in the sample. The V gene is TRBV5-6, the J gene TRBJ1-2; 7 bases fit TRBD1. This CDR3 has 13 amino acids. J was trimmed by 4 bases and V by 4 bases; bases with no gene match: 4. Germline V CDR1 and CDR2: SGHDT, YYEEEE. CDR3 sequence: CASSPDRVYGYTF. DNA for the CDR3: TGTGCCAGCAGCCCCGACAGGGTCTATGGCTACACCTTC.

The V gene is TRBV6-4, the J gene TRBJ1-3; D is uncertain. CDR1 is MRHNA, CDR2 SNTAGT, per germline. V lost 7 bases to trimming and J lost 0 bases, with 7 bases between them. The CDR3 is 13 residues long. Here the CDR3 reads CASKGRSGNTIYF. The CDR3 DNA is TGTGCCAGCAAAGGACGCTCTGGAAACACCATATATTTT.

The CDR3 protein is CASTTGTGETGELFF. In DNA, the CDR3 is TGTGCCAGCACCACCGGGACAGGGGAAACCGGGGAGCTGTTTTTT. V is TRBV6-5 and J is TRBJ2-2, with 10 bases that match TRBD1. The germline gives CDR1 MNHEY, CDR2 SVGAGI. The junction had 7 bases not matched to a gene; V was cut back by 7 bases and J by 5 bases. The CDR3 spans 15 residues.

V and J are TRBV28 and TRBJ2-2, with a weak D call TRBD1 (6 bases). The V and J ends lost 7 bases and 1 base respectively, with 10 bases between them. CDR1 and CDR2 (germline): MDHEN, SYDVKM. The length of the CDR3 is 14 residues. This CDR3 is CASIPGQNTGELFF. In DNA form, the CDR3 reads TGTGCCAGCATCCCGGGACAGAACACCGGGGAGCTGTTTTTT.

The chain has TRBV7-9 and TRBJ2-5, with 13 bases lining up with TRBD2. Germline V CDR1 and CDR2: SEHNR, FQNEAQ (reference sequence). V lost 3 bases, J lost 2 bases, and 3 bases stayed unmatched. The length of the CDR3 is 16 residues. The CDR3 DNA reads as TGTGCCAGCAGCTTGACTAGCGGGAGGTTACAAGAGACCCAGTACTTC. Encoded protein: CASSLTSGRLQETQYF.

This clone is a singleton in its sample. This CDR3 is CASSEGLAGAYNEQFF. DNA for the CDR3: TGTGCCAGCAGCGAGGGACTAGCGGGCGCCTACAATGAGCAGTTCTTC. The gene calls are TRBV9 and TRBJ2-1; 12 bases match TRBD2. Germline V gives CDR1 SGDLS, CDR2 YYNGEE. This CDR3 is built from 16 residues. V lost 3 bases to trimming and J lost 2 bases; unmatched junction nucleotides: 3.

The rearrangement uses TRBV10-3 and TRBJ2-5, with D possibly being TRBD1 (5 bases). Trimming took off 4 bases at V and 5 bases at J, with 11 bases between the two ends. The CDR3 has 13 residues. Germline-derived CDR1 and CDR2 are ENHRY and SYGVKD. The chain's CDR3 is CAISVKGSETQYF. CDR3 bases: TGTGCCATCAGTGTTAAGGGGTCGGAGACCCAGTACTTC.

The CDR3 loop reads CASSPVRTAANSPLHF. The CDR3 bases are TGTGCCAGCTCACCGGTACGGACAGCCGCTAATTCACCCCTCCACTTT. This chain connects TRBV18 to TRBJ1-6; D might be TRBD1 (6 bases). Per the germline V gene, CDR1 is KGHSH and CDR2 is LQKENI. The ends were cut back, 3 bases at V and 6 bases at J, with 15 bases in the middle. This CDR3 is built from 16 residues.

The genes are TRBV7-6 and TRBJ1-4, with a weak D call TRBD1 (6 bases). Germline V gene data show CDR1 as SGHVS and CDR2 as FNYEAQ. Trimming stripped 1 base from V and 7 bases from J, with 13 bases between. This CDR3 spans 15 amino acids. The CDR3 reads CASSLGLGASEKLFF. In nucleotides, the CDR3 is TGTGCCAGCAGCTTAGGGTTGGGGGCGAGTGAAAAACTGTTTTTT.

The CDR3 DNA is TGTGCCAGCAGTCCGTCTAGCGGGTTAATGGCATATGAGCAGTTCTTC. As protein: CASSPSSGLMAYEQFF. V usage is TRBV27 and J usage is TRBJ2-1; TRBD2 agrees at 8 bases. With 5 bases clipped from V and 8 bases from J, the junction kept 14 bases outside the gene matches. The V gene's germline CDR1 is MNHEY and CDR2 SMNVEV (reference sequence). This CDR3 spans 16 amino acids.

Only one count was recorded for this clone. The chain joins TRBV6-5 to TRBJ2-7; perhaps TRBD2 as D (5 bases). CDR1 is MNHEY and CDR2 is SVGAGI in the germline V gene. CDR3 length: 15 amino acids. Trimming removed 5 bases at V and 1 base at J, with 15 bases between. CDR3 loop: CASSPLAVGSYEQYF. The CDR3 region has the DNA TGTGCCAGCAGTCCCCTAGCCGTAGGGTCCTACGAGCAGTACTTC.

Turning to this clone: Other DNA sequences in the sample encode the same CDR3. The rearrangement links TRBV14 to TRBJ2-7; D gene uncertain. V lost 0 bases and J 1 base, leaving 4 bases between the germline ends. The V gene's germline CDR1 is SGHDN and CDR2 FVKESK. This CDR3 is 13 amino acids long. For the CDR3, the DNA is TGTGCCAGCAGCCAAGATAGGTCCTACGAGCAGTACTTC. As protein: CASSQDRSYEQYF.

The chain carries TRBV5-1 and TRBJ1-1; 8 bases are a match to TRBD1. Germline values: CDR1 SGHRS, CDR2 YFSETQ. The CDR3 runs 18 residues. J lost 7 bases, V lost 3 bases, and 20 bases had no gene match. The CDR3 coding sequence is TGCGCCAGCAGCTCAACGACCTGGACAGGGACTGTGAACGGTGAAGCTTTCTTT. This translates into CASSSTTWTGTVNGEAFF.

V gene TRBV9 combines with J gene TRBJ1-2; the match to TRBD1 covers 9 bases. The ends lost 3 bases at V and 4 bases at J; junction bases unmatched: 7. The CDR3 contains 15 residues. From germline, CDR1 is SGDLS and CDR2 YYNGEE. The CDR3 here is CASSGDRGILYGYTF. CDR3 nucleotide sequence: TGTGCCAGCAGCGGCGACAGGGGGATTCTCTATGGCTACACCTTC.

On this clone itself: The same CDR3 also results from other DNA sequences found in this sample. This rearrangement joins TRBV20-1 to TRBJ1-2; the D is unclear. The germline CDR1 and CDR2 sequences are DFQATT and SNEGSKA (reference sequence). The V gene lost 4 bases and the J gene lost 5 bases, with 2 bases spanning the gap. This CDR3 contains 9 residues. The CDR3 reads CSATYGYTF. The CDR3, as DNA: TGCAGTGCTACATATGGCTACACCTTC.

This clone came up a few times. The V and J genes are TRBV30 and TRBJ1-1, with D unresolved. V dropped 0 bases and J dropped 8 bases, with 4 bases sitting between them. The CDR3 consists of 10 residues. The germline CDR1 and CDR2 sequences are GTSNPN and SVGIG (reference sequence). The CDR3 DNA reads TGTGCCTGGAGTGTACTGGAAGCTTTCTTT. Its translation: CAWSVLEAFF.

For the CDR3, the DNA is TGTGCCAGCAGTGAAGGGGTGACGGCTACCTACGAGCAGTACTTC. Its protein is CASSEGVTATYEQYF. The chain links TRBV6-1 to TRBJ2-7; no clear D. Germline V lookup: CDR1 MNHNS, CDR2 SASEGT. The CDR3 consists of 15 residues. V was shortened by 1 base and J by 2 bases, with 12 bases between the two germline ends.